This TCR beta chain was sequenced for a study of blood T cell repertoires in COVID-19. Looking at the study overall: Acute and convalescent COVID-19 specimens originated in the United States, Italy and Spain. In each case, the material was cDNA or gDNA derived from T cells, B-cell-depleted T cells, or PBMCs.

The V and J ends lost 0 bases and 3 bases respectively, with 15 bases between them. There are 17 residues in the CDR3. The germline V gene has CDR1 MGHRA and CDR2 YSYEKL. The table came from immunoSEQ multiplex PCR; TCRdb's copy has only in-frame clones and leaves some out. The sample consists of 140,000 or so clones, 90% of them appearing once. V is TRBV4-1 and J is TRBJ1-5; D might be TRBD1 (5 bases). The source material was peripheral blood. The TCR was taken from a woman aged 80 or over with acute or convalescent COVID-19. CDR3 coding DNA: TGCGCCAGCAGCCAAGAAGGGGTGATTGGCCCCAATCAGCCCCAGCATTTT. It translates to CASSQEGVIGPNQPQHF.